The 3 T cell receptor beta chains below come from one sample, sequenced in a study of blood T cell repertoires in COVID-19. TCRdb's table, derived via immunoSEQ multiplex PCR, lists solely in-frame clones and lacks some. The sample has 100,000 or so clones; 85% are singletons. Sequenced input: peripheral blood. The receptors derive from a woman in her sixties or seventies with active or convalescent COVID-19.

This sequence joins TRBV10-3 and TRBJ1-6; D is unresolved. The CDR3 is made up of 13 amino acids. V lost 0 bases and J lost 10, with 7 bases in between. The germline V gene has CDR1 ENHRY and CDR2 SYGVKD. DNA for the CDR3: TGTGCCATCAGTGAGTCAGACGGGTCACCCCTCCACTTT. Its translation: CAISESDGSPLHF.

The chain is built from TRBV15 and TRBJ2-3, with D possibly matching TRBD2 (6 bases). V was shortened by 0 bases and J by 2 bases, with 9 bases between the two germline ends. Germline lookup yields CDR1 LNHNV and CDR2 YYDKDF (reference sequence). The CDR3 runs 15 residues. The CDR3 reads CATSRDGEVTDTQYF. As DNA, the CDR3 is TGTGCCACCAGCAGAGATGGGGAGGTCACAGATACGCAGTATTTT.

A few counts support this clone. This sequence joins TRBV29-1 and TRBJ1-2; D is ambiguous. This CDR3 spans 12 amino acids. Germline V gene lookup returns CDR1 SQVTM and CDR2 ANQGSEA. Trimming pared 4 bases from V and 6 bases from J, leaving 12 bases between. CDR3 sequence: CSVVAGMNGYTF. The CDR3 DNA sequence: TGCAGCGTTGTTGCGGGAATGAATGGCTACACCTTC.